This TCR beta chain was documented in a study of cytomegalovirus exposure and HLA in healthy donors. PCR involved 60 Vbeta and 13 Jbeta primers. Only in-frame clones appear in the TCRdb table, and some are missing; sequencing was by immunoSEQ multiplex PCR. This table has 130,000 to 150,000 clones, around 10% appearing once. The TCR originated in a male donor in good health and CMV-seronegative. Material: PBMCs.

CDR3 residues: CASSLGTSGTDEQFF. The CDR3 DNA reads TGTGCCAGCAGCCTCGGGACTAGCGGGACAGATGAGCAGTTCTTC. The chain joins TRBV11-2 to TRBJ2-1, with 13 bases that match TRBD2. The CDR3 runs 15 residues. Germline trimming cut 5 bases from V and 8 bases from J; bases unmatched to any gene: 6. The germline gives CDR1 SGHAT, CDR2 FQNNGV.